This T cell receptor (delta chain) was sequenced in a study of delta chains in infants with herpesvirus infections. Study background: Postnatally CMV-infected infants were checked for a public fetal Vdelta1/Vgamma8 clonotype.

Reverse transcription of PBMC RNA used primers specific for the gamma and delta chains. TCRdb repeated clone calling on the RT-PCR reads with CATT. The repertoire holds a few hundred delta-chain clones, with roughly 3% as singletons. This clone was seen a few times. TCRdb has a much larger clone's protein, which differs at residues 6 and 10 from the translation of this DNA, likely because of a read error; what is shown is the protein translated from the DNA. The CDR3 contains 14 residues. V was trimmed by 4 bases and J by 8 bases, leaving 17 bases between them. Germline V gene lookup returns CDR1 TSWWSYY and CDR2 QGS.

This receptor was obtained from a human donor who was a Ugandan infant, either HIV-exposed or HIV-unexposed (not recorded which). Sequenced material: peripheral blood, taken at time point 1 of longitudinal follow-up. The chain carries TRDV1 and TRDJ1, with unresolved D. Written as DNA, the CDR3 is TGTGCTCTTGGGGCCCATCACCGTCCCTCAAAACTCATCTTT. Its translation: CALGAHHRPSKLIF.